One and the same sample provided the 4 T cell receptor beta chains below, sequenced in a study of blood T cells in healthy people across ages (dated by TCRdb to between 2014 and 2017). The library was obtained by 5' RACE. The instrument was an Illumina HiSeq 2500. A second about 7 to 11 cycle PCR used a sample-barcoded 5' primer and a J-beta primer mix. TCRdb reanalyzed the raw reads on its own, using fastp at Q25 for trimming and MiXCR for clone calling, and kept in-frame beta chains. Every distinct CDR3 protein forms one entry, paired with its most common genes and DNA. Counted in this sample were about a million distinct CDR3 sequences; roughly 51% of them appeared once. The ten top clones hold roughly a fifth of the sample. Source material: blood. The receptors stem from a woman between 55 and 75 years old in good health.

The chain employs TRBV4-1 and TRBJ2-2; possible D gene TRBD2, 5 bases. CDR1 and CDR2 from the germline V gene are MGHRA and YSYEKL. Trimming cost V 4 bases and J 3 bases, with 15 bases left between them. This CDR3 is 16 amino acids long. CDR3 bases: TGCGCCAGCAGCCGAGGGCTATTAGAATACACCGGGGAGCTGTTTTTT. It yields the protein CASSRGLLEYTGELFF.

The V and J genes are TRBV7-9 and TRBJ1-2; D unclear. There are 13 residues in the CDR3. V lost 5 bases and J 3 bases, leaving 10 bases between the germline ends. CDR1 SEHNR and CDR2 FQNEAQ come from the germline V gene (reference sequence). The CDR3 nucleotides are TGTGCCAGCAGCGTGGAAGGACACTATGGCTACACCTTC. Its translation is CASSVEGHYGYTF.

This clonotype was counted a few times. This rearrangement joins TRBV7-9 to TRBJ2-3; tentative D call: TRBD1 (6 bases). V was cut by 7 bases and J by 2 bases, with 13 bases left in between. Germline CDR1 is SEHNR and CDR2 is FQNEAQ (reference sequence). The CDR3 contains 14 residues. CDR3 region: CASTRGGATDTQYF. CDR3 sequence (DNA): TGTGCCAGCACCAGGGGCGGAGCCACAGATACGCAGTATTTT.

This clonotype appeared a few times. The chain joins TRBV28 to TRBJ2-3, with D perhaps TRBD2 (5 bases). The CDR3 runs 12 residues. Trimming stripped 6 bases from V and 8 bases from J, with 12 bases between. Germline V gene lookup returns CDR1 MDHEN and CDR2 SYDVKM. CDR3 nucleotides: TGTGCCAGCAGCCTAGTGGGGAGTACGCAGTATTTT. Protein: CASSLVGSTQYF.